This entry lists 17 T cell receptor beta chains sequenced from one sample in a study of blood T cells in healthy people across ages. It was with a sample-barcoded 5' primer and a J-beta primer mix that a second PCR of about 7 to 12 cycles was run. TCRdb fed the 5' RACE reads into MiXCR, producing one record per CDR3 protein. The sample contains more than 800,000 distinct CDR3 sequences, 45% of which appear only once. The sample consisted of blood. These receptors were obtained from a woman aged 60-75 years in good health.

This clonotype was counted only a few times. CDR3 coding DNA: TGTGCCAGCAGTTTAGGGCCGCAGAGCGAGCAGTTCTTC. It specifies CASSLGPQSEQFF. This sequence joins TRBV27 and TRBJ2-1; D remains ambiguous. This CDR3 comprises 13 residues. With 2 bases removed from V and 10 bases from J, the gap between germline ends came to 12 bases. In germline, CDR1 is MNHEY, CDR2 SMNVEV (reference sequence).

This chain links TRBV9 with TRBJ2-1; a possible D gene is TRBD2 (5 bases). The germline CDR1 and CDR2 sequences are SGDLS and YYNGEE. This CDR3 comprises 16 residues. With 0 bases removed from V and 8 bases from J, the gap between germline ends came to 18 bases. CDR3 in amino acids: CASSVDGGRYNDEQFF. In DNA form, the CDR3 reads TGTGCCAGCAGCGTAGATGGCGGGCGTTACAATGATGAGCAGTTCTTC. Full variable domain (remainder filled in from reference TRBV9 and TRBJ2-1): DSGVTQTPKHLITATGQRVTLRCSPRSGDLSVYWYQQSLDQGLQFLIQYYNGEERAKGNILERFSAQQFPDLHSELNLSSLELGDSALYFCASSVDGGRYNDEQFFGPGTRLTVL.

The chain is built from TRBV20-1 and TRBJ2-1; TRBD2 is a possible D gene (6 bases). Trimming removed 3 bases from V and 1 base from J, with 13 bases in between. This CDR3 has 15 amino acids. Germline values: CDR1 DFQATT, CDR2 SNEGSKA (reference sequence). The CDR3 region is CSASTGRRSYNEQFF. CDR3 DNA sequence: TGCAGTGCTAGCACGGGGAGGCGGTCCTACAATGAGCAGTTCTTC.

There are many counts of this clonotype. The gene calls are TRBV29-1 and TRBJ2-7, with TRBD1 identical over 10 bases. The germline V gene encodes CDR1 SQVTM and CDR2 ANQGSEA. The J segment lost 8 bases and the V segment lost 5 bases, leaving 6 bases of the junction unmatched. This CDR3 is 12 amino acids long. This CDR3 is CSVLTGGLQQYF. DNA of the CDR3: TGCAGCGTTCTGACAGGGGGCTTACAGCAGTACTTC.

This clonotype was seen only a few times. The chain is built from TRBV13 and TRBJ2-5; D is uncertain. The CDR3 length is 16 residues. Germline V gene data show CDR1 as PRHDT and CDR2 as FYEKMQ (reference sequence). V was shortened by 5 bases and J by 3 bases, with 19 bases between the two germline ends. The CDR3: CASSPRTGRSKETQYF. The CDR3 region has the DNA TGTGCCAGCAGCCCCCGGACCGGCAGGTCGAAAGAGACCCAGTACTTC.

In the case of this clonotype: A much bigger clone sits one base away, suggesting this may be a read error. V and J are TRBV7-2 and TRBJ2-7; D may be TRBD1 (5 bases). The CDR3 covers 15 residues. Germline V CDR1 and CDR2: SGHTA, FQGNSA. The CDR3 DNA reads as TGTGTCAGCAGCTTATTAACGCAGGGCTTAGGCGAGCAGTACTTC. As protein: CVSSLLTQGLGEQYF.

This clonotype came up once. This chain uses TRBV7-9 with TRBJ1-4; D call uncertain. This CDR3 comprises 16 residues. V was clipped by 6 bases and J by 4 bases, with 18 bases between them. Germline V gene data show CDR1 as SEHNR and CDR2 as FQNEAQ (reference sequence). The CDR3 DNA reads TGTGCCAGCAGTCGTAACATCCCCGGGTTTAATGAAAAACTGTTTTTT. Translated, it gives CASSRNIPGFNEKLFF.

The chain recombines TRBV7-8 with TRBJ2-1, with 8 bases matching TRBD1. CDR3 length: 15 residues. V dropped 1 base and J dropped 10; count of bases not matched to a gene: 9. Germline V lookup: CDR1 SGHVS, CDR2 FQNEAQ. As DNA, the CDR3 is TGTGCCAGCAGCTTAGTTCGGTCAGGGGGCGGCGAGCAGTTCTTC. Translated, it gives CASSLVRSGGGEQFF.

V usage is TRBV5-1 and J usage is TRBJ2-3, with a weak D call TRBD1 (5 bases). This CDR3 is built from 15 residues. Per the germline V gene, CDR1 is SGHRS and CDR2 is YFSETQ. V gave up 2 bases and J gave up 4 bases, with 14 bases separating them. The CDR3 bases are TGCGCCAGCAGCTTTAACCAGGGTGAGGCAGATACGCAGTATTTT. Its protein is CASSFNQGEADTQYF.

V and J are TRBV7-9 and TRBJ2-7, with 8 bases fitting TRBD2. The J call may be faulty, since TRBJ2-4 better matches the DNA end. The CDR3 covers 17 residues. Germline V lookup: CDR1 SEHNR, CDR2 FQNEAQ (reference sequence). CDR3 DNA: TGTGCCAGCAGCTCAAGCAGCGGGAGCATAGCCAAAAACATTCAGTACTTC. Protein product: CASSSSSGSIAKNIQYF.

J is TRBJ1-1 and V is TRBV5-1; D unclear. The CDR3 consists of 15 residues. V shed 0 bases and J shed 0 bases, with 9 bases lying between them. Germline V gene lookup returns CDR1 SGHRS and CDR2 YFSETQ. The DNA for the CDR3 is TGCGCCAGCAGCTTGGAGGCGGTCATGAACACTGAAGCTTTCTTT. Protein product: CASSLEAVMNTEAFF. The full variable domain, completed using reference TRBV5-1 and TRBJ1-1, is KAGVTQTPRYLIKTRGQQVTLSCSPISGHRSVSWYQQTPGQGLQFLFEYFSETQRNKGNFPGRFSGRQFSNSRSEMNVSTLELGDSALYLCASSLEAVMNTEAFFGQGTRLTVV.

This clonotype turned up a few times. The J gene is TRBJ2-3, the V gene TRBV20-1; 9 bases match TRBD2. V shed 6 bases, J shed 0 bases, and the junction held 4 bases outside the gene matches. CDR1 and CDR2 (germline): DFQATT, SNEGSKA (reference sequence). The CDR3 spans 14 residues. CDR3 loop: CSAPLAGSTDTQYF. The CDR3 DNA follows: TGCAGTGCGCCACTAGCGGGTAGCACAGATACGCAGTATTTT.

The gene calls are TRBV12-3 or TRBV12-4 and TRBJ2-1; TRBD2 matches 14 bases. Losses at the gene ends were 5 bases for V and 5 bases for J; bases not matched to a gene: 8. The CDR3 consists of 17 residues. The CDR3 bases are TGTGCCAGCAGTCCCGGGACTAGCGGGAGCGTAGACAATGAGCAGTTCTTC. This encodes CASSPGTSGSVDNEQFF.

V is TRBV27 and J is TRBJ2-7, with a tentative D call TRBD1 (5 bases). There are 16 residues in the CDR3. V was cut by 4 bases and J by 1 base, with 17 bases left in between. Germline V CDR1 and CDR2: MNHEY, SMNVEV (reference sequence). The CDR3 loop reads CASSSLNSGNSYEQYF. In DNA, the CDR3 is TGTGCCAGCAGTTCCCTAAACTCAGGGAATTCCTACGAGCAGTACTTC.

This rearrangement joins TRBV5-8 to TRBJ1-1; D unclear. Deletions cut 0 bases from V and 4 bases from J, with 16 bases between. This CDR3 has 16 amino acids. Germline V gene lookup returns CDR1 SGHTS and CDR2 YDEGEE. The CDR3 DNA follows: TGTGCCAGCAGCTTGGATATAAGGGATGTGGGCACTGAAGCTTTCTTT. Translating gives CASSLDIRDVGTEAFF.

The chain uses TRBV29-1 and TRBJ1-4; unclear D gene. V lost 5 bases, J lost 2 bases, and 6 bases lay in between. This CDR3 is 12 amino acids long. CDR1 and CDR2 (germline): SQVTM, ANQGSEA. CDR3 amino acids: CSVLGTNEKLFF. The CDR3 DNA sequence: TGCAGCGTTCTCGGGACTAATGAAAAACTGTTTTTT. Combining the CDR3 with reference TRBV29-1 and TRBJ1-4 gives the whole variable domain SAVISQKPSRDICQRGTSLTIQCQVDSQVTMMFWYRQQPGQSLTLIATANQGSEATYESGFVIDKFPISRPNLTFSTLTVSNMSPEDSSIYLCSVLGTNEKLFFGSGTQLSVL.

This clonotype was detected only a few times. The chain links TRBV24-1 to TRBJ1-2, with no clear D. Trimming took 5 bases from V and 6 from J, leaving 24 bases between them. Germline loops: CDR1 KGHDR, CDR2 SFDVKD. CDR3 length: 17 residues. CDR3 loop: CATSASRARTNRDGYTF. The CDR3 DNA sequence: TGTGCCACCAGTGCCTCGCGGGCCAGGACTAATCGCGATGGCTACACCTTC.